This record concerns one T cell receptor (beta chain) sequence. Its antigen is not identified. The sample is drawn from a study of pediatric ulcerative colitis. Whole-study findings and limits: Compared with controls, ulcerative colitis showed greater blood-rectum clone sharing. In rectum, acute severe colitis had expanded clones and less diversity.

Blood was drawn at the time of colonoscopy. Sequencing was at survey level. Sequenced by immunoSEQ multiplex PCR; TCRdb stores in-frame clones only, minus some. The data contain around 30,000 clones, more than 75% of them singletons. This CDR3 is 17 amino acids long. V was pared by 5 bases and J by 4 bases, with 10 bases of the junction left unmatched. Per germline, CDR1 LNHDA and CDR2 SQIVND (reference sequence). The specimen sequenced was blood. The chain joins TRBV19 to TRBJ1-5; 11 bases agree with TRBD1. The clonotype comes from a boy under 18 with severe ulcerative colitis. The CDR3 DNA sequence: TGTGCCAGTAGTGACTCGGGACAGGGGGTAGGTAATCAGCCCCAGCATTTT. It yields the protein CASSDSGQGVGNQPQHF.